The 10 T cell receptor beta chains reported below all come from one sample, sequenced in a study of blood T cells in healthy people across ages. The authors ran a second PCR of about 7 to 12 cycles using a sample-barcoded 5' primer and a J-beta primer mix. TCRdb re-called the 5' RACE reads through MiXCR, storing one row per CDR3 protein. The table lists more than 600,000 distinct CDR3 sequences, 25% of them singletons, with under 9.5% in the top ten. The same specimen was also included in a second study, on T cells of mothers and their children.

Specimen: blood. The receptors shown here come from a boy younger than 18 in good health.

There are a few counts of this clonotype. One end of the junction fails to match germline, which may point to a read error. The chain recombines TRBV4-3 with TRBJ2-1, with 7 bases fitting TRBD2. Germline lookup yields CDR1 LGHNA and CDR2 YSLEER. This CDR3 is built from 17 residues. The CDR3 spells CPSSLTSVLAVNNEQFF. CDR3 DNA sequence: TGCCCCAGCAGCCTGACCTCGGTGCTAGCGGTAAACAATGAGCAGTTCTTC.

The genes are TRBV20-1 and TRBJ2-7; 9 bases agree with TRBD2. Losses at the gene ends were 6 bases for V and 3 bases for J; bases not matched to a gene: 15. This CDR3 comprises 16 residues. Germline V gene sequence: CDR1 DFQATT, CDR2 SNEGSKA (reference sequence). CDR3 amino acids: CSAGPPTSGPGYEQYF. The CDR3 DNA follows: TGCAGTGCCGGACCCCCGACTAGCGGACCAGGCTACGAGCAGTACTTC.

This clonotype was recorded a few times. CDR3 region: CASSYTGSSGNTIYF. CDR3 nucleotide sequence: TGTGCCAGCAGTTATACAGGATCCTCTGGAAACACCATATATTTT. The V gene is TRBV6-6, the J gene TRBJ1-3, with TRBD1 as a possible D gene (5 bases). Germline V gene lookup returns CDR1 MNHNY and CDR2 SVGAGI (reference sequence). V lost 3 bases and J 0 bases, leaving 9 bases between the germline ends. This CDR3 has 15 amino acids.

This clonotype has more than one count but fewer than ten. The chain is built from TRBV7-9 and TRBJ2-5, with D tentatively TRBD1 (6 bases). The J call may be faulty, since TRBJ2-7 better matches the DNA end. The CDR3 runs 12 residues. The germline V gene has CDR1 SEHNR and CDR2 FQNEAQ (reference sequence). DNA of the CDR3: TGTGCCAGTACTCAACAGGGCTACGAGCAGTACTTC. Residues: CASTQQGYEQYF.

The chain has TRBV7-3 and TRBJ2-1, with TRBD1 matching over 9 bases. The CDR3 consists of 18 residues. V shed 2 bases and J 7 bases; nucleotides not matched to a gene: 15. Germline V CDR1 and CDR2: SGHTA, FQGTGA. The CDR3: CASSLSSPGQGTGNEQFF. CDR3 coding DNA: TGTGCCAGCAGCTTATCATCACCCGGACAGGGGACAGGGAATGAGCAGTTCTTC.

This chain joins TRBV5-1 and TRBJ2-7; D may be TRBD2 (6 bases). This CDR3 has 12 residues. Trimming stripped 0 bases from V and 13 bases from J, with 14 bases between. Germline V gives CDR1 SGHRS, CDR2 YFSETQ. The CDR3 DNA is TGCGCCAGCAGCTTGGGCGGGACGCTGACATACTTC. Its translation is CASSLGGTLTYF.

A remark on this clonotype: At one end the junction does not follow the germline gene, possibly because of a read error. The V and J genes are TRBV6-2 or TRBV6-3 and TRBJ2-7; 7 bases line up with TRBD2. The CDR3 is 11 residues long. Germline-derived CDR1 and CDR2 are MNHEY and SVGEGT. CDR3 bases: TGTGCCAGCAGTTCCGGGCCCGGGGGGTTCTTC. Translating gives CASSSGPGGFF.

This clonotype appeared a few times. The J gene is TRBJ2-5, the V gene TRBV3-1; D is perhaps TRBD2 (6 bases). The J call may not be correct, given that the DNA end is closer to TRBJ2-1. In germline, CDR1 is LGHDT, CDR2 YNNKEL (reference sequence). This CDR3 spans 17 amino acids. CDR3 loop: CASSQEGPGTLNDKQFF. DNA for the CDR3: TGTGCCAGCAGCCAAGAAGGTCCAGGGACTTTAAATGATAAGCAGTTCTTC.

This clonotype has more than one count but fewer than ten. The rearrangement joins TRBV12-3 or TRBV12-4 to TRBJ2-7; a possible D gene is TRBD2 (6 bases). This CDR3 is built from 14 residues. The ends were cut back, 4 bases at V and 0 bases at J, with 10 bases in the middle. In DNA form, the CDR3 reads TGTGCCAGCAGTTACCTAGCGACCTCCTACGAGCAGTACTTC. It translates to CASSYLATSYEQYF.

The J gene is TRBJ2-3, the V gene TRBV9, with 9 positions matching TRBD1. The CDR3 is made up of 15 amino acids. Germline CDR1 and CDR2: SGDLS and YYNGEE. Germline trimming cut 4 bases from V and 2 bases from J; bases unmatched to any gene: 5. CDR3 sequence reads: CASSFRDRATDTQYF. The CDR3 DNA follows: TGTGCCAGCAGCTTTCGGGACAGGGCCACAGATACGCAGTATTTT.